This T cell receptor (beta chain) originates from a study of regulatory T cells in long-lasting Graves disease. Combining iRepertoire HTBI primers with Arm-PCR of CDR3 regions, the authors built TCR beta libraries. Using its own MiXCR run on the multiplex PCR reads, TCRdb lists one record per CDR3 protein. The table has about 620,000 distinct CDR3 sequences, 15% to 20% seen once. This clonotype was detected many times. What it recognizes is unknown. Trimming stripped 0 bases from V and 12 bases from J, with 17 bases between. The CDR3 is made up of 14 amino acids. Germline loops: CDR1 DFQATT, CDR2 SNEGSKA (reference sequence). Time point described: newly diagnosed GD, antithyroid drugs for less than 3 months. Generation of the TCR library employed RNA extracted from PBMCs. As collected, the peripheral blood samples measured about 9.2 milliliters each and went into EDTA tubes. Study-level results: Persistent disease preferred TRBV28, TRBJ1-2 and TRBJ2-5.

The sample was also linked to a second study, of T cells in Graves' hyperthyroidism and ophthalmopathy. This second study says: Uncontrolled infection, other autoimmune disease, pregnancy or lactation disqualified patients from enrolment. Most expanded thyroid clonotypes above 0.001 also appeared in blood.

This sequence joins TRBV20-1 and TRBJ1-4; the D gene is possibly TRBD1 (6 bases). The sample was peripheral blood mononuclear cells (PBMCs), taken at new diagnosis, from a patient treated with antithyroid drugs. This clonotype originated in a woman aged 25 to 39 with Graves disease. The CDR3 DNA reads as TGCAGTGCTAGAGATTTGACGGGGGCTGAGGAACTGTTTTTT. Protein: CSARDLTGAEELFF.